Listed here are 25 T cell receptor beta chains from one sample, sequenced in a study of T cell changes during pregnancy in multiple sclerosis. Clones were read by immunoSEQ multiplex PCR, and TCRdb kept only the in-frame ones, dropping some. Altogether 60,000 or so clones are present, 89% being singletons, with the ten largest covering about 2.5%. Sequenced material: peripheral blood, taken in the first trimester of pregnancy. The receptors were gathered from a female donor with multiple sclerosis, enrolled in a pregnancy study.

This clone has only a few counts. The V and J genes are TRBV7-9 and TRBJ2-5; a possible D gene is TRBD2 (5 bases). This CDR3 region has 17 residues. The V gene lost 4 bases and the J gene lost 0 bases, with 18 bases spanning the gap. Germline V gene lookup returns CDR1 SEHNR and CDR2 FQNEAQ (reference sequence). Here the CDR3 DNA reads TGTGCCAGCAGCTCCGGACTCCTGATAGTAAACCAAGAGACCCAGTACTTC. Translating gives CASSSGLLIVNQETQYF.

The CDR3 loop is CASSFLLPQYF. The CDR3 bases are TGTGCCAGCAGCTTTCTCCTTCCCCAGTACTTC. The V call is TRBV11-2, the J call TRBJ2-5, with D uncertain. V dropped 3 bases and J dropped 9 bases, with 8 bases sitting between them. The CDR3 totals 11 residues. Germline V lookup: CDR1 SGHAT, CDR2 FQNNGV.

CDR3 in amino acids: CASSGSASGSSYEQYF. The CDR3 coding sequence is TGTGCCAGCAGCGGGAGCGCCAGCGGGAGCTCCTACGAGCAGTACTTC. The V and J genes are TRBV7-2 and TRBJ2-7; 8 nucleotides match TRBD2. V shed 5 bases and J 0 bases; nucleotides not matched to a gene: 9. In germline, CDR1 is SGHTA, CDR2 FQGNSA. The CDR3 contains 16 residues.

The rearrangement joins TRBV27 to TRBJ1-2, with D possibly being TRBD1 (5 bases). Per germline, CDR1 MNHEY and CDR2 SMNVEV (reference sequence). V lost 4 bases to trimming and J lost 2 bases, with 11 bases between them. CDR3 length: 14 amino acids. CDR3 amino acids: CASSSDRQNYGYTF. CDR3 in DNA: TGTGCCAGCAGTTCCGACAGACAGAACTATGGCTACACCTTC.

The genes are TRBV15 and TRBJ2-7; no firm D call. The CDR3 is 14 residues long. From germline, CDR1 is LNHNV and CDR2 YYDKDF (reference sequence). Trimming took 0 bases from V and 4 from J, leaving 10 bases between them. CDR3 sequence (DNA): TGTGCCACCAGCAGAGATGTAGCTTTATACGAGCAGTACTTC. Protein: CATSRDVALYEQYF.

This clone appeared a single time. This rearrangement joins TRBV4-2 to TRBJ2-7, with 8 bases identical to TRBD2. The CDR3 is made up of 15 amino acids. Losses at the gene ends were 0 bases for V and 6 bases for J; bases not matched to a gene: 7. CDR1 LGHNA and CDR2 YNFKEQ come from the germline V gene. The CDR3 loop reads CASSQENSGDREQYF. The CDR3 nucleotides read TGTGCCAGCAGCCAAGAAAATAGCGGGGACCGCGAGCAGTACTTC.

This chain joins TRBV19 and TRBJ1-2, with D uncertain. Germline loops: CDR1 LNHDA, CDR2 SQIVND (reference sequence). This CDR3 spans 13 amino acids. Trimming removed 0 bases at V and 4 bases at J, with 6 bases between. The CDR3 DNA follows: TGTGCCAGTAGTATAGACCGTCCCTATGGCTACACCTTC. Its protein product is CASSIDRPYGYTF.

This chain connects TRBV6-5 to TRBJ2-2, with 8 positions matching TRBD2. This CDR3 comprises 13 residues. After removal of 5 bases from V and 5 bases from J, the junction contained 1 base not matched to a gene. Germline V lookup: CDR1 MNHEY, CDR2 SVGAGI. This CDR3 reads CASSPSGTGELFF. The CDR3 DNA reads as TGTGCCAGCAGTCCTAGCGGGACCGGGGAGCTGTTTTTT.

The rearrangement uses TRBV18 and TRBJ2-5; 10 nucleotides agree with TRBD1. Unmatched junction bases numbered 7, after V lost 4 bases and J lost 2 bases. Germline CDR1 reads KGHSH; CDR2 reads LQKENI. CDR3 size: 16 residues. The CDR3 region is CASSRGDRGLQETQYF. DNA for the CDR3: TGTGCCAGCTCACGGGGGGACAGGGGCTTACAAGAGACCCAGTACTTC.

The chain is built from TRBV7-9 and TRBJ2-5; D may be TRBD2 (5 bases). Per the germline V gene, CDR1 is SEHNR and CDR2 is FQNEAQ (reference sequence). Trimming took off 5 bases at V and 2 bases at J, with 9 bases between the two ends. This CDR3 region has 13 residues. The CDR3 here is CASSRTGQETQYF. The CDR3 DNA sequence: TGTGCCAGCAGCCGGACGGGACAAGAGACCCAGTACTTC.

The chain combines TRBV6-1 with TRBJ2-6; 10 nucleotides agree with TRBD1. Germline V gives CDR1 MNHNS, CDR2 SASEGT. CDR3 size: 17 residues. The V and J ends lost 4 bases and 4 bases, in that order; junction bases with no gene match: 7. The CDR3 nucleotides read TGTGCCAGCAGTGTCCGACAGGGGGCGGCCGGGGCCAACGTCCTGACTTTC. Translating gives CASSVRQGAAGANVLTF.

The rearrangement links TRBV4-1 to TRBJ2-3; 14 bases line up with TRBD2. The germline CDR1 and CDR2 sequences are MGHRA and YSYEKL. The V gene end was trimmed by 3 bases and the J gene end by 6 bases; junction bases not matched to a gene: 5. This CDR3 contains 16 residues. DNA of the CDR3: TGCGCCAGCAGCCACGGGACTAGCGGGGGCCGGGATACGCAGTATTTT. Protein sequence: CASSHGTSGGRDTQYF.

The chain employs TRBV9 and TRBJ2-3, with 14 nucleotides matching TRBD2. Trimming removed 2 bases from V and 10 bases from J; junction bases left unmatched: 3. Germline V gives CDR1 SGDLS, CDR2 YYNGEE. This CDR3 is 14 amino acids long. DNA for the CDR3: TGTGCCAGCAGCGTGGGACTAGCGGGGGAATCGCAGTATTTT. It codes for CASSVGLAGESQYF.

This rearrangement joins TRBV9 to TRBJ1-2, with TRBD1 as a possible D gene (6 bases). The germline V and J ends were trimmed by 0 bases and 8 bases, with 14 bases remaining between them. Germline assignment: CDR1 SGDLS and CDR2 YYNGEE. The CDR3 runs 14 residues. The CDR3 is CASSVDPGDWGYTF. The CDR3 bases are TGTGCCAGCAGCGTAGATCCAGGGGATTGGGGCTACACCTTC.

This chain links TRBV7-6 with TRBJ2-5, with 10 bases lining up with TRBD1. Germline CDR1 and CDR2: SGHVS and FNYEAQ. This CDR3 comprises 16 residues. With 1 base clipped from V and 1 base from J, the junction kept 3 bases outside the gene matches. The CDR3 DNA is TGTGCCAGCAGCTTAGGAGGGACAGGGGCCCAAGAGACCCAGTACTTC. It yields the protein CASSLGGTGAQETQYF. Using reference TRBV7-6 and TRBJ2-5 for the parts outside the CDR3, the full variable domain is GAGVSQSPRYKVTKRGQDVALRCDPISGHVSLYWYRQALGQGPEFLTYFNYEAQQDKSGLPNDRFSAERPEGSISTLTIQRTEQRDSAMYRCASSLGGTGAQETQYFGPGTRLLVL.

This chain uses TRBV6-5 with TRBJ2-2, with D maybe TRBD2 (5 bases). The length of the CDR3 is 15 residues. The V and J ends lost 6 bases and 3 bases respectively, with 14 bases between them. In germline, CDR1 is MNHEY, CDR2 SVGAGI. CDR3 nucleotide sequence: TGTGCCAGCAGACCCCCTCGCGGGTACACCGGGGAGCTGTTTTTT. It yields the protein CASRPPRGYTGELFF.

The V call is TRBV6-1, the J call TRBJ2-7, with 7 bases fitting TRBD1. Germline CDR1 reads MNHNS; CDR2 reads SASEGT. The trim removed 7 bases at V and 1 base at J, leaving 10 bases unmatched. This CDR3 contains 15 residues. Here the CDR3 reads CASNYLPGQSYEQYF. The CDR3, as DNA: TGTGCCAGCAACTATTTACCGGGACAGTCCTACGAGCAGTACTTC.

The chain joins TRBV12-5 to TRBJ2-7, with TRBD1 identical over 8 bases. V dropped 1 base and J dropped 9; count of bases not matched to a gene: 8. Germline V gene data show CDR1 as LGHNT and CDR2 as FRNRAP. This CDR3 is built from 14 residues. This CDR3 reads CASGLGDRLLRQYF. CDR3 bases: TGTGCTAGTGGTTTGGGGGACAGGCTGTTGAGGCAGTACTTC.

The J gene is TRBJ2-3, the V gene TRBV2; TRBD2 agrees at 16 bases. Germline-derived CDR1 and CDR2 are SNHLY and FYNNEI. V dropped 1 base and J dropped 3; count of bases not matched to a gene: 13. The length of the CDR3 is 21 residues. DNA of the CDR3: TGTGCCAGCAGTGAAGTGGGAATGGGACTAGCGGGGGGGCCGGGTACAGATACGCAGTATTTT. This sequence encodes CASSEVGMGLAGGPGTDTQYF.

This chain links TRBV7-6 with TRBJ2-6; unclear D gene. The germline V gene encodes CDR1 SGHVS and CDR2 FNYEAQ. Deletions cut 0 bases from V and 1 base from J, with 7 bases between. The CDR3 contains 16 residues. DNA of the CDR3: TGTGCCAGCAGCTTAGCTGCGGTTTCTGGGGCCAACGTCCTGACTTTC. Residues: CASSLAAVSGANVLTF.

The chain couples TRBV5-1 to TRBJ2-2; maybe TRBD1 (5 bases). Trimming left V 8 bases short and J 3 bases short, with 17 bases between. This CDR3 has 15 residues. Germline CDR1 reads SGHRS; CDR2 reads YFSETQ. CDR3 sequence (DNA): TGCGCCAGTCATTGGGGCCCCTCGGACACCGGGGAGCTGTTTTTT. Translating it yields CASHWGPSDTGELFF.

The chain joins TRBV5-4 to TRBJ1-1; D perhaps matches TRBD1 (6 bases). Per the germline V gene, CDR1 is SGHNT and CDR2 is YYREEE (reference sequence). The V and J ends lost 3 bases and 4 bases respectively, with 7 bases between them. The CDR3 consists of 12 residues. The CDR3 bases are TGTGCCAGCAGCTACAGGGCCACTGAAGCTTTCTTT. Translation: CASSYRATEAFF.

The chain combines TRBV6-5 with TRBJ2-1, with 11 bases fitting TRBD2. This CDR3 has 15 amino acids. J gave up 12 bases and V 0 bases, and 7 bases lay outside the gene matches. Germline lookup yields CDR1 MNHEY and CDR2 SVGAGI. The chain's CDR3 is CASSYSGLADRGQFF. CDR3 coding DNA: TGTGCCAGCAGTTACTCGGGACTAGCGGACCGTGGGCAGTTCTTC.

This chain joins TRBV7-2 and TRBJ2-2, with 9 bases aligning to TRBD1. Germline assignment: CDR1 SGHTA and CDR2 FQGNSA. This CDR3 spans 17 amino acids. Trimming took 4 bases from V and 9 from J; bases not matched to a gene: 15. The CDR3 reads CASSSGAGTGLNRELFF. The CDR3 bases are TGTGCCAGCAGCTCCGGGGCCGGGACAGGGCTAAACCGGGAGCTGTTTTTT.

The chain uses TRBV5-1 and TRBJ2-1, with TRBD2 as a possible D gene (5 bases). Per germline, CDR1 SGHRS and CDR2 YFSETQ. This CDR3 is built from 15 residues. With 0 bases removed from V and 6 bases from J, the gap between germline ends came to 13 bases. CDR3 bases: TGCGCCAGCAGCTTGGGTAGCCGCGAGGGCAATGAGCAGTTCTTC. Protein sequence: CASSLGSREGNEQFF.